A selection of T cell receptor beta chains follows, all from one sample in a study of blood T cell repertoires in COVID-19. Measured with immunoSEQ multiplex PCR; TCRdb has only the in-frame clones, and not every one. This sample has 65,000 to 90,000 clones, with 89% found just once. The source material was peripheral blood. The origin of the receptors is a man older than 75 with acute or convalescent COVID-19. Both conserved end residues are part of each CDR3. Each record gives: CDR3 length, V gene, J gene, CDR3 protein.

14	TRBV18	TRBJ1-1	CASSPGTVGTEAFF
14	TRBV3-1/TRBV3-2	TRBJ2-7	CASSQGPGYYEQYF
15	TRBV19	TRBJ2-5	CASSIGQGAGETQYF
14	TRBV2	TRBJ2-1	CASRRLAGVNEQFF
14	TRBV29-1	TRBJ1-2	CSDLRPEGDYGYTF
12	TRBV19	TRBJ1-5	CASVTGGQPQHF
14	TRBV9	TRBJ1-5	CASTPGVSNQPQHF
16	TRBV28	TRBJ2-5	CASNSRGAAGKETQYF
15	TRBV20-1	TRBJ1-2	CSASASGQGNYGYTF
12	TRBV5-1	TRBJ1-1	CASAGTGAEAFF
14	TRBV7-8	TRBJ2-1	CASSLEGGFNEQFF
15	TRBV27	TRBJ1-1	CASRGSDRLNTEAFF
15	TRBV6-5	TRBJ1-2	CASSRGGISNYGYTF
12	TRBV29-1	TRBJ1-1	CSVGDSGTEAFF
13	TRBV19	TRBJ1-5	CASSQGGNQPQHF
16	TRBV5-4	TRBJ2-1	CASSFPGQGVANEQFF
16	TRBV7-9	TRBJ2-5	CASSPFDSSDQETQYF
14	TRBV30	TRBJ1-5	CAWSGQGAGQPQHF
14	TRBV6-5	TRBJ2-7	CASTKGGGLYEQYF
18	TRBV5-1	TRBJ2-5	CASSLGLAGGEYQETQYF
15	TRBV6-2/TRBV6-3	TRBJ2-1	CASSYSGQGVGEQFF
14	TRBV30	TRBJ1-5	CAWSGGNSNQPQHF
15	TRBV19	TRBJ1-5	CASSVQGVAGQPQHF
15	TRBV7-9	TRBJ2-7	CASSPDRGTSYEQYF
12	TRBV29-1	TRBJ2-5	CSCAGIQETQYF
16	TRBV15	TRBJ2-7	CATSIGGTGPSYEQYF
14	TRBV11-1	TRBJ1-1	CASSPTGWGTEAFF
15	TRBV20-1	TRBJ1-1	CSASGGHDYYTEAFF
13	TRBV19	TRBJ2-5	CASSIMAGETQYF
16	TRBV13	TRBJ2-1	CASSPRTGNMGNEQFF
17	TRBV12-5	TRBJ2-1	CASGLSYRQDSYNEQFF
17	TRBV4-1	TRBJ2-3	CASSQVKLAGGADTQYF
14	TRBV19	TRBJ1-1	CASSIRGRDTEAFF
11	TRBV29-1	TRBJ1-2	CSTPDFYGYTF
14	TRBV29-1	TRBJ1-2	CSVGEGSTAYGYTF
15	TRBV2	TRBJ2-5	CASSALSGGAETQYF
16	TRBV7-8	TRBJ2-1	CASSAPGAGGFNEQFF
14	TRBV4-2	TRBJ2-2	CASSQEVTTGELFF
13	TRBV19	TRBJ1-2	CASSGNPSYGYTF
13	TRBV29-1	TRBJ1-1	CSVLTGVRTEAFF
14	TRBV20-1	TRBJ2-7	CSAIDSGGESEQYF
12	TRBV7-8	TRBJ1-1	CASSPSNTEAFF
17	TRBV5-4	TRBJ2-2	CASSPGQGAREAGELFF
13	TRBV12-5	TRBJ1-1	CASGPPTDTEAFF
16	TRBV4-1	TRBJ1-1	CASRTRPDRENTEAFF
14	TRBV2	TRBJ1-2	CASSEGPRNYGYTF
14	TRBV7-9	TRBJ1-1	CASSLKGQGTEAFF
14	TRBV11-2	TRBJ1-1	CASSRQGANTEAFF
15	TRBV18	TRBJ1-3	CASSPGRTPGNTIYF
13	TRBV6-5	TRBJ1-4	CASSSRENEKLFF
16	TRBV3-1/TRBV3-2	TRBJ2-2	CASSQAGLAVTGELFF
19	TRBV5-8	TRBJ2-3	CASPQGLAGAQGATDTQYF